This T cell receptor beta chain emerged from a study of cytomegalovirus exposure and HLA in healthy donors. Overall study results and limits: Most TCR sequences showed up rarely, but some public TCRs showed up in many donors. The listing of 150 to 200 TCR beta chains classed them as cytomegalovirus-associated. Reportedly, cytomegalovirus status was diagnosed with high sensitivity and specificity.

As to this clone: Its specificity is unknown.

Here immunoSEQ multiplex PCR was the method, and the copy in TCRdb shows in-frame clones only, minus some. The repertoire holds tens of thousands of clones, with 92% as singletons. The sequenced sample was PBMCs. The receptor was isolated from a man aged 18 to 29 in good health and CMV-seronegative.

The CDR3 loop reads CSATTWETQYF. The CDR3 DNA reads TGCAGTGCGACAACGTGGGAGACCCAGTACTTC. V is TRBV20-1 and J is TRBJ2-5; D remains unclear. Germline lookup yields CDR1 DFQATT and CDR2 SNEGSKA (reference sequence). The V and J ends lost 6 bases and 5 bases respectively, with 10 bases between them. CDR3 length equals 11 residues.